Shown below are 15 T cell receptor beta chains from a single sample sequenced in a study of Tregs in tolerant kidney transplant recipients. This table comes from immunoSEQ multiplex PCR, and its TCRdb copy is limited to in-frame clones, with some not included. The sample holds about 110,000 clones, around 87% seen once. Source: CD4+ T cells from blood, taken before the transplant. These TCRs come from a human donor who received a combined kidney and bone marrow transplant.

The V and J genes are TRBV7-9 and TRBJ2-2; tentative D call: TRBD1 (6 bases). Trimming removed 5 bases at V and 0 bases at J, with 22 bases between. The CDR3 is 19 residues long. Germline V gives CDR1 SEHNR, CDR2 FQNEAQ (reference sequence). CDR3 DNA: TGTGCCAGCAGCCTAAAGACGCTACAGGGTACTTCGAACACCGGGGAGCTGTTTTTT. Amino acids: CASSLKTLQGTSNTGELFF.

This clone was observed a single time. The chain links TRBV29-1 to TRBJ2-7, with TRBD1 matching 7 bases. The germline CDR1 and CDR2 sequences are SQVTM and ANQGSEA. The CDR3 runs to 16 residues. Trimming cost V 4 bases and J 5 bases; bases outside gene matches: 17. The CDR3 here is CSVAGTQGLGKNEQYF. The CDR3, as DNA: TGCAGCGTTGCCGGGACACAGGGGTTGGGGAAGAACGAGCAGTACTTC.

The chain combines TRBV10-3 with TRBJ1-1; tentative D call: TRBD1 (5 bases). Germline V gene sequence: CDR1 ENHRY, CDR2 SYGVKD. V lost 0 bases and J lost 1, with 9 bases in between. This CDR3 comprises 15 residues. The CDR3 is CAISESGAPNTEAFF. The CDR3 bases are TGTGCCATCAGTGAGTCAGGGGCACCGAACACTGAAGCTTTCTTT.

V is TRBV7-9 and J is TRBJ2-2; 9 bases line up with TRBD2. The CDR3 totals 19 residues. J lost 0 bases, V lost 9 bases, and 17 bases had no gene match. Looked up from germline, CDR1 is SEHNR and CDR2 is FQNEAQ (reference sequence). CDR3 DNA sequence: TGTGCCAGTAAACCCCCCAGCCAACAGCGGGGGGCGAACACCGGGGAGCTGTTTTTT. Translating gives CASKPPSQQRGANTGELFF.

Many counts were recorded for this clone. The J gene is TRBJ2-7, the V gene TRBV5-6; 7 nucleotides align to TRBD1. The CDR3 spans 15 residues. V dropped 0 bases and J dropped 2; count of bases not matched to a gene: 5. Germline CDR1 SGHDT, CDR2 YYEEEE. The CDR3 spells CASSLGGQRTYEQYF. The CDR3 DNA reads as TGTGCCAGCAGCTTGGGGGGACAGCGAACCTACGAGCAGTACTTC. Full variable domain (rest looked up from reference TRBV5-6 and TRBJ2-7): DAGVTQSPTHLIKTRGQQVTLRCSPKSGHDTVSWYQQALGQGPQFIFQYYEEEERQRGNFPDRFSGHQFPNYSSELNVNALLLGDSALYLCASSLGGQRTYEQYFGPGTRLTVT.

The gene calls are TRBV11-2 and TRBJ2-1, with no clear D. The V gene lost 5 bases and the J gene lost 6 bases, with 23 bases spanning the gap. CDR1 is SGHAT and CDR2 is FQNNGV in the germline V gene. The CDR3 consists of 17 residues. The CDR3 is CASSPYRDPIDTNEQFF. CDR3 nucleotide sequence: TGTGCCAGCAGCCCCTACAGAGATCCCATAGACACCAATGAGCAGTTCTTC.

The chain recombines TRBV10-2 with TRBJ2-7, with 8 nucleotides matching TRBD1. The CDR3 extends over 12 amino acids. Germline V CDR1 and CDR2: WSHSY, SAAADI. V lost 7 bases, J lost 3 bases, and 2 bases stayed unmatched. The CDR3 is CASKQGDYEQYF. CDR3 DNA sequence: TGCGCCAGCAAACAGGGGGACTACGAGCAGTACTTC.

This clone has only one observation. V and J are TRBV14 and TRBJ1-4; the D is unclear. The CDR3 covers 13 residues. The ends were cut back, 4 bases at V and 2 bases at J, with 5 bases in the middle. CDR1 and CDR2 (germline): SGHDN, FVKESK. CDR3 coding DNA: TGTGCCAGCAGCCGAGGGACTAATGAAAAACTGTTTTTT. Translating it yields CASSRGTNEKLFF.

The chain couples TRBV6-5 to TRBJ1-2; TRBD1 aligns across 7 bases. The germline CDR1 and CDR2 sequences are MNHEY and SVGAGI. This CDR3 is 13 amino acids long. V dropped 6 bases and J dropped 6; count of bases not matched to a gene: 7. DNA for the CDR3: TGTGCCAGCAGGCCCACAGGGGAAAATGGCTACACCTTC. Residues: CASRPTGENGYTF.

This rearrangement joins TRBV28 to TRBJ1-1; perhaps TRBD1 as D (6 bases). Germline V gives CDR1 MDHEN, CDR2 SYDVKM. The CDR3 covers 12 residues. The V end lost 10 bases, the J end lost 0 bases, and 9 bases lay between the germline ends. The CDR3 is CATGQMNTEAFF. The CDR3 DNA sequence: TGTGCCACCGGACAGATGAACACTGAAGCTTTCTTT. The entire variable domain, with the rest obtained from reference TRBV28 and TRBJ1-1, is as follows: DVKVTQSSRYLVKRTGEKVFLECVQDMDHENMFWYRQDPGLGLRLIYFSYDVKMKEKGDIPEGYSVSREKKERFSLILESASTNQTSMYLCATGQMNTEAFFGQGTRLTVV.

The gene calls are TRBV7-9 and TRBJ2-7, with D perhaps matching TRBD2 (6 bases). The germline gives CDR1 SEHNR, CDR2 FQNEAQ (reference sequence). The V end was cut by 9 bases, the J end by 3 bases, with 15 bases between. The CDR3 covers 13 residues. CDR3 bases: TGTGCCAGTACCGGAGGGGAGTACTACGAGCAGTACTTC. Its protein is CASTGGEYYEQYF.

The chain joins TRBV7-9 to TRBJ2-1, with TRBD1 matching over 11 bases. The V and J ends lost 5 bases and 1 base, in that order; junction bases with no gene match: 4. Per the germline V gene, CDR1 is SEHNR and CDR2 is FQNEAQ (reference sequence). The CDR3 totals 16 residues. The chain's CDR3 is CASSPRDRGSYNEQFF. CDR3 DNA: TGTGCCAGCAGCCCTAGGGACAGGGGGTCCTACAATGAGCAGTTCTTC.

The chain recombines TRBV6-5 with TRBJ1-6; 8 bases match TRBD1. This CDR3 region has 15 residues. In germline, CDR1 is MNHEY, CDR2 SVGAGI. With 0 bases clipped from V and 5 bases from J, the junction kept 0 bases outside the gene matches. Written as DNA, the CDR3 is TGTGCCAGCAGTTACTCGACAGGGGATAATTCACCCCTCCACTTT. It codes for CASSYSTGDNSPLHF.

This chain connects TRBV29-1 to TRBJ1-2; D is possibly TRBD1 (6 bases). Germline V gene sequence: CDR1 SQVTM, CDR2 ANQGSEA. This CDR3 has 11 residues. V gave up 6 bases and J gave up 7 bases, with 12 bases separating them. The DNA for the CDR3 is TGCAGCGTCGTTGGACAGACTGGCTACACCTTC. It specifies CSVVGQTGYTF.

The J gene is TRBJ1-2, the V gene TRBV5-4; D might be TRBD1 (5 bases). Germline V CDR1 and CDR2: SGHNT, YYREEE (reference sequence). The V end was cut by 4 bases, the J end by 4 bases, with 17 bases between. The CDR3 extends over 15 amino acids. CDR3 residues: CASSHGGEGSYGYTF. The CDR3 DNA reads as TGTGCCAGCAGCCATGGGGGGGAGGGCAGCTATGGCTACACCTTC.